The 29 T cell receptor beta chains reported below all come from one sample, sequenced in a study of preoperative IRX-2 immunotherapy in early breast cancer. Generated by immunoSEQ multiplex PCR, the TCRdb table keeps only in-frame clones and is missing some. The sample shows roughly 43,000 clones, approximately 95% of them seen only once. Treatment here: preoperative locoregional IRX-2 cytokine immunotherapy. The specimen was tumor tissue, collected after IRX-2 immunotherapy. These receptors came from a human donor with breast cancer.

The chain combines TRBV11-3 with TRBJ2-7, with D perhaps assigned TRBD1 or TRBD2 (6 bases each). The germline V gene encodes CDR1 SGHNT and CDR2 YENEEA. The V and J ends lost 7 bases and 2 bases respectively, with 18 bases between them. There are 15 residues in the CDR3. DNA of the CDR3: TGTGCCAGCACACAGGAGGGGGTTGAGGCCTACGAGCAGTACTTC. It yields the protein CASTQEGVEAYEQYF.

The chain joins TRBV7-2 to TRBJ1-5; 10 nucleotides align to TRBD1. Looked up from germline, CDR1 is SGHTA and CDR2 is FQGNSA. V dropped 0 bases and J dropped 6; count of bases not matched to a gene: 5. This CDR3 has 16 amino acids. The CDR3 sequence is CASSLAGTGAGQPQHF. The CDR3 DNA reads as TGTGCCAGCAGCTTAGCAGGGACAGGGGCCGGTCAGCCCCAGCATTTT.

This chain links TRBV7-2 with TRBJ2-2, with D tentatively TRBD1 or TRBD2 (5 bases each). The germline gives CDR1 SGHTA, CDR2 FQGNSA. Trimming removed 5 bases from V and 3 bases from J, with 13 bases in between. The CDR3 is 15 amino acids. This chain's CDR3 is CASSPRLGDTGELFF. The CDR3 DNA reads TGTGCCAGCAGCCCCAGGCTGGGGGACACCGGGGAGCTGTTTTTT.

The chain combines TRBV7-2 with TRBJ2-1; D gene unclear. The CDR3 is made up of 12 amino acids. Trimming took off 2 bases at V and 13 bases at J, with 12 bases between the two ends. The germline V gene encodes CDR1 SGHTA and CDR2 FQGNSA. CDR3 nucleotides: TGTGCCAGCAGCTTAATTTCCGGTAGTCAGTTCTTC. Residues: CASSLISGSQFF.

This chain joins TRBV6-5 and TRBJ2-5; D gene unclear. The ends were cut back, 6 bases at V and 4 bases at J, with 3 bases in the middle. CDR1 is MNHEY, CDR2 SVGAGI, per germline. This CDR3 is built from 10 residues. The CDR3 DNA follows: TGTGCCAGCAGGGGAGAGACCCAGTACTTC. Translated, it gives CASRGETQYF.

The V gene is TRBV27, the J gene TRBJ2-2; TRBD2 matches at 10 bases. V dropped 2 bases and J dropped 6; count of bases not matched to a gene: 3. The CDR3 is made up of 15 amino acids. CDR1 MNHEY and CDR2 SMNVEV come from the germline V gene (reference sequence). CDR3 coding DNA: TGTGCCAGCAGTTTACTAGCGGGGGAATCCGGGGAGCTGTTTTTT. It is translated as CASSLLAGESGELFF.

The chain links TRBV9 to TRBJ2-3; perhaps D is TRBD1 or TRBD2 (5 bases each). Trimming cost V 3 bases and J 2 bases, with 25 bases left between them. The CDR3 length is 19 residues. Germline lookup yields CDR1 SGDLS and CDR2 YYNGEE. CDR3 sequence (DNA): TGTGCCAGCAGCGACGCCGGGACCACAACCCCCCCCGCCACAGATACGCAGTATTTT. Translating gives CASSDAGTTTPPATDTQYF.

The chain links TRBV7-3 to TRBJ2-1, with D hard to call. Per germline, CDR1 SGHTA and CDR2 FQGTGA. V gave up 3 bases and J gave up 7 bases, with 16 bases separating them. The CDR3 length is 15 residues. The CDR3 region is CASSFAGWGGNEQFF. DNA for the CDR3: TGTGCCAGCAGCTTTGCTGGATGGGGTGGTAATGAGCAGTTCTTC.

This chain links TRBV19 with TRBJ1-1; D call uncertain. Germline V CDR1 and CDR2: LNHDA, SQIVND (reference sequence). The CDR3 is 16 residues long. Trimming took 6 bases from V and 0 from J, leaving 17 bases between them. Here the CDR3 reads CASSPVVSGMNTEAFF. The CDR3, as DNA: TGTGCCAGTAGCCCCGTAGTTAGCGGTATGAACACTGAAGCTTTCTTT. Using reference TRBV19 and TRBJ1-1 for the parts outside the CDR3, the full variable domain is DGGITQSPKYLFRKEGQNVTLSCEQNLNHDAMYWYRQDPGQGLRLIYYSQIVNDFQKGDIAEGYSVSREKKESFPLTVTSAQKNPTAFYLCASSPVVSGMNTEAFFGQGTRLTVV.

The gene calls are TRBV6-5 and TRBJ2-7; TRBD1 matches at 10 bases. The V segment lost 6 bases and the J segment 2 bases; nucleotides outside the gene matches: 4. CDR3 size: 14 residues. Germline V CDR1 and CDR2: MNHEY, SVGAGI. The CDR3 bases are TGTGCCAGCAGCTGGACAGGGGGGCCCTACGAGCAGTACTTC. Protein product: CASSWTGGPYEQYF.

The chain has TRBV18 and TRBJ2-5; D gene uncertain. V gave up 2 bases and J gave up 0 bases, with 1 base separating them. This CDR3 spans 12 amino acids. The germline V gene has CDR1 KGHSH and CDR2 LQKENI. The CDR3 nucleotides are TGTGCCAGCTCACCAAACCAAGAGACCCAGTACTTC. It is translated as CASSPNQETQYF.

This chain uses TRBV11-2 with TRBJ1-5; no definite D call. The V gene lost 5 bases and the J gene lost 3 bases, with 11 bases spanning the gap. The CDR3 totals 14 residues. Germline V CDR1 and CDR2: SGHAT, FQNNGV. The CDR3, as DNA: TGTGCCAGCAGCCCTCGGATGACCAATCAGCCCCAGCATTTT. Protein: CASSPRMTNQPQHF.

This clone was counted only a few times. The rearrangement uses TRBV19 and TRBJ1-5; the match to TRBD1 covers 12 bases. Losses at the gene ends were 3 bases for V and 6 bases for J; bases not matched to a gene: 6. CDR1 and CDR2 from the germline V gene are LNHDA and SQIVND (reference sequence). The length of the CDR3 is 16 residues. The CDR3 coding sequence is TGTGCCAGTAGTATGTGGGACAGGGGGCGCGGTCAGCCCCAGCATTTT. Amino acid sequence: CASSMWDRGRGQPQHF.

In its sample, this clone is medium-sized. The rearrangement joins TRBV4-1 to TRBJ2-7, with 10 bases fitting TRBD1. V trimming: 5 bases; J trimming: 4 bases; junction bases outside the gene matches: 8. The length of the CDR3 is 15 residues. The germline V gene has CDR1 MGHRA and CDR2 YSYEKL. CDR3 residues: CASSTGQGEGYEQYF. The CDR3 nucleotides are TGCGCCAGCAGCACTGGACAGGGGGAGGGGTACGAGCAGTACTTC.

The chain couples TRBV5-1 to TRBJ2-5, with 8 bases that match TRBD2. The CDR3 extends over 16 amino acids. The V gene end was trimmed by 0 bases and the J gene end by 5 bases; junction bases not matched to a gene: 9. Per the germline V gene, CDR1 is SGHRS and CDR2 is YFSETQ. The CDR3 DNA reads TGCGCCAGCAGCTTGGATTCCGCGGGGGGTGGGGAGACCCAGTACTTC. Translating gives CASSLDSAGGGETQYF.

This chain connects TRBV18 to TRBJ2-1; no definite D call. CDR1 and CDR2 (germline): KGHSH, LQKENI. This CDR3 is built from 15 residues. Deletions cut 3 bases from V and 4 bases from J, with 13 bases between. CDR3 amino acids: CASSPSWEIYNEQFF. In DNA form, the CDR3 reads TGTGCCAGCTCACCTTCGTGGGAAATATACAATGAGCAGTTCTTC.

The J gene is TRBJ1-2, the V gene TRBV4-2; D uncertain. V lost 3 bases and J 5 bases, leaving 16 bases between the germline ends. The V gene's germline CDR1 is LGHNA and CDR2 YNFKEQ. This CDR3 contains 15 residues. This CDR3 is CASSQESLLGYGYTF. As DNA, the CDR3 is TGTGCCAGCAGCCAGGAATCTCTACTCGGGTATGGCTACACCTTC.

DNA of the CDR3: TGTGCCAGCAGCTTGCTCCTCTACGAGCAGTACTTC. Translating it yields CASSLLLYEQYF. This rearrangement joins TRBV5-6 to TRBJ2-5, with D unclear. The J call could be wrong; TRBJ2-7 is a better fit for the DNA end. From germline, CDR1 is SGHDT and CDR2 YYEEEE. The CDR3 totals 12 residues.

Notes on this clone: The germline gene is not matched at one end of the junction; a read error may be the cause. Other nucleotide sequences in the sample specify the same CDR3. The DNA for the CDR3 is TGTAGCGTTGAAGATCGAGGACAGCTCACAGATACGCAGTATTTT. Amino acids: CSVEDRGQLTDTQYF. The V and J genes are TRBV29-1 and TRBJ2-3, with D possibly matching TRBD1 (6 bases). Per the germline V gene, CDR1 is SQVTM and CDR2 is ANQGSEA. This CDR3 has 15 residues.

V gene TRBV7-2 combines with J gene TRBJ2-7; 9 nucleotides line up with TRBD1. The germline V gene has CDR1 SGHTA and CDR2 FQGNSA. V dropped 3 bases and J dropped 3; count of bases not matched to a gene: 3. This CDR3 comprises 14 residues. This chain's CDR3 is CASSFSTGGYEQYF. The CDR3 DNA reads as TGTGCCAGCAGCTTTTCGACAGGGGGCTACGAGCAGTACTTC.

V gene TRBV18 combines with J gene TRBJ1-1; D remains unclear. CDR1 is KGHSH and CDR2 is LQKENI in the germline V gene. CDR3 length: 13 amino acids. Between the trimmed V and J ends, which lost 6 bases and 4 bases, there was a span of 12 bases. The CDR3 coding sequence is TGTGCCAGCTCGGTACGTGCTATCACTGAAGCTTTCTTT. Translated, it gives CASSVRAITEAFF.

V is TRBV5-4 and J is TRBJ2-1, with TRBD1 identical over 7 bases. Trimming removed 3 bases from V and 8 bases from J; junction bases left unmatched: 20. Germline V lookup: CDR1 SGHNT, CDR2 YYREEE (reference sequence). The length of the CDR3 is 18 residues. The DNA for the CDR3 is TGTGCCAGCAGCTGGAGAGGGACAGTGACCCAATCTTCCCATGAGCAGTTCTTC. Amino acids: CASSWRGTVTQSSHEQFF.

This chain links TRBV11-2 with TRBJ2-1, with D uncertain. Germline V CDR1 and CDR2: SGHAT, FQNNGV. V lost 0 bases and J lost 8, with 17 bases in between. The CDR3 runs to 16 residues. The CDR3 loop reads CASSLEVQLVFDEQFF. CDR3 in DNA: TGTGCCAGCAGCTTAGAAGTGCAGTTGGTATTTGATGAGCAGTTCTTC.

V is TRBV27 and J is TRBJ2-3, with a weak D call TRBD2 (6 bases). This CDR3 comprises 18 residues. Per germline, CDR1 MNHEY and CDR2 SMNVEV (reference sequence). V lost 1 base, J lost 5 bases, and 22 bases lay in between. The CDR3 loop is CASSLWGVGSSPGDTQYF. The CDR3 DNA follows: TGTGCCAGCAGTTTATGGGGGGTAGGGTCGAGTCCCGGAGATACGCAGTATTTT.

This chain uses TRBV29-1 with TRBJ2-7; 11 bases map to TRBD1. Germline CDR1 is SQVTM and CDR2 is ANQGSEA. The V and J ends lost 6 bases and 3 bases, in that order; junction bases with no gene match: 4. CDR3 size: 13 residues. The CDR3 spells CSVWGQGDYEQYF. CDR3 DNA: TGCAGCGTGTGGGGACAGGGGGACTACGAGCAGTACTTC.

This rearrangement joins TRBV5-1 to TRBJ2-3, with 16 nucleotides matching TRBD2. Trimming removed 3 bases from V and 0 bases from J; junction bases left unmatched: 7. This CDR3 has 19 amino acids. Germline CDR1 is SGHRS and CDR2 is YFSETQ. DNA for the CDR3: TGCGCCAGCAGCTCCGGGACTAGCGGGAGGGCCTCTAGCACAGATACGCAGTATTTT. Translated, it gives CASSSGTSGRASSTDTQYF.

V is TRBV18 and J is TRBJ2-5; 14 bases map to TRBD2. Judging by the DNA end, TRBJ2-7 fits better; the J call may be wrong. The V gene's germline CDR1 is KGHSH and CDR2 LQKENI. The CDR3 is made up of 16 amino acids. The CDR3 bases are TGTGCCAGCTCACCGGGACTAGCGGGGGCCTCATACGAGCAGTACTTC. This sequence encodes CASSPGLAGASYEQYF.

This clone was observed a single time. This sequence joins TRBV5-8 and TRBJ2-3, with 12 bases identical to TRBD2. V shed 4 bases, J shed 0 bases, and the junction held 9 bases outside the gene matches. The CDR3 loop spans 18 amino acids. Germline-derived CDR1 and CDR2 are SGHTS and YDEGEE. The CDR3 sequence: CASSGMTTSGGSTDTQYF. The CDR3 DNA reads as TGTGCCAGCAGCGGCATGACTACTAGCGGGGGGAGCACAGATACGCAGTATTTT.

This chain connects TRBV6-6 to TRBJ2-7, with D possibly being TRBD1 (5 bases). Trimming removed 8 bases from V and 0 bases from J, with 11 bases in between. CDR1 and CDR2 (germline): MNHNY, SVGAGI (reference sequence). The CDR3 covers 13 residues. Written as DNA, the CDR3 is TGTGCCAGCGGATTGACAGCCTCCTACGAGCAGTACTTC. Its protein product is CASGLTASYEQYF.